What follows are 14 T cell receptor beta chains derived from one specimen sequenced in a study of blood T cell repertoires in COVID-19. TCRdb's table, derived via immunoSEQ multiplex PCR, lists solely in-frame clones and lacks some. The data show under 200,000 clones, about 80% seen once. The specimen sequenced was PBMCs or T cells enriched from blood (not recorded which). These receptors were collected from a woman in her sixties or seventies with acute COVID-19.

CDR3 sequence: CASRDREWYGYTF. CDR3 in DNA: TGTGCCAGCCGGGACAGGGAGTGGTATGGCTACACCTTC. The chain recombines TRBV6-5 with TRBJ1-2; 9 nucleotides agree with TRBD1. This CDR3 region has 13 residues. Unmatched junction bases numbered 6, after V lost 8 bases and J lost 5 bases. CDR1 and CDR2 from the germline V gene are MNHEY and SVGAGI.

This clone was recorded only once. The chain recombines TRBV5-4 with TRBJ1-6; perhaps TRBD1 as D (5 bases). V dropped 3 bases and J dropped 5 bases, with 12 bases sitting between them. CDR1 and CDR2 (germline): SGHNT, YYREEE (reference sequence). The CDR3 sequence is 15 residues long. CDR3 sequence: CASSSQGLNNSPLHF. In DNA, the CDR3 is TGTGCCAGCAGCTCCCAGGGCCTTAATAATTCACCCCTCCACTTT.

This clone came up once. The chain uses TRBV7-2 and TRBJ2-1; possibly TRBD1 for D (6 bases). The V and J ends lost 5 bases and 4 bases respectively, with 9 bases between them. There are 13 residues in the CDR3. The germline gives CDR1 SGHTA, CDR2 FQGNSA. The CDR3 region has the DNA TGTGCCAGCAGCACTCAGGGGTACAATGAGCAGTTCTTC. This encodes CASSTQGYNEQFF.

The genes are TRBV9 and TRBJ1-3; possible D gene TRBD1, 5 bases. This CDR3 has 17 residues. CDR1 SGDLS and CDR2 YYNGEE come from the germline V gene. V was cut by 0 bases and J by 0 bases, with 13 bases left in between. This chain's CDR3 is CASSVETEPFSGNTIYF. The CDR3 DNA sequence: TGTGCCAGCAGCGTAGAGACAGAACCCTTCTCTGGAAACACCATATATTTT.

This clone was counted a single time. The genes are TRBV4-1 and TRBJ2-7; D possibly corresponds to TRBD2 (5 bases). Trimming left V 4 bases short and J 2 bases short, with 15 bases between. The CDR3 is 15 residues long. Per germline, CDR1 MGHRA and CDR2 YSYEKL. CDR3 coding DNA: TGCGCCAGCAGCCGGGAAAGAAGAGGGCCCTACGAGCAGTACGTC. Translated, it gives CASSRERRGPYEQYV.

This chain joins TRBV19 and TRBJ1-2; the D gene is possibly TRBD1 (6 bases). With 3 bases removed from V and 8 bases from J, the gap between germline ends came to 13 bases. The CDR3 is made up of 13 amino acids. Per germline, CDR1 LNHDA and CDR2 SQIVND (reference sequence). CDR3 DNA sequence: TGTGCCAGTAGTATGGGGGCATTGGGAGGCTACACCTTC. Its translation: CASSMGALGGYTF. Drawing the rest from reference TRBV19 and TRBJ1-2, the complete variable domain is DGGITQSPKYLFRKEGQNVTLSCEQNLNHDAMYWYRQDPGQGLRLIYYSQIVNDFQKGDIAEGYSVSREKKESFPLTVTSAQKNPTAFYLCASSMGALGGYTFGSGTRLTVV.

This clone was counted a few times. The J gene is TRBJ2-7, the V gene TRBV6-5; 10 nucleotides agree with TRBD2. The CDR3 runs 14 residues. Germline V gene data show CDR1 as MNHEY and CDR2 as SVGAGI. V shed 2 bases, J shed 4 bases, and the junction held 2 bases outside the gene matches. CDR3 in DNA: TGTGCCAGCAGTTACGGGACTAGCGAGTACGAGCAGTACTTC. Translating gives CASSYGTSEYEQYF.

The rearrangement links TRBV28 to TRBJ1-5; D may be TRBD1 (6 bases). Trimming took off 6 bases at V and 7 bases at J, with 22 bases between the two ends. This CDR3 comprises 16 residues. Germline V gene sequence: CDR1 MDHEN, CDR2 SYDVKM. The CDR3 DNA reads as TGTGCCAGCAGCTTGCTGACAACTTCCAGGGGCCAGCCCCAGCATTTT. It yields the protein CASSLLTTSRGQPQHF.

The CDR3 DNA reads as TGTGCCAGCAGTTTATACGGCAGGGGTGCCAACACCGGGGAGCTGTTTTTT. This gives the protein CASSLYGRGANTGELFF. V gene TRBV27 combines with J gene TRBJ2-2; perhaps TRBD1 as D (6 bases). The V end was cut by 1 base, the J end by 2 bases, with 14 bases between. The CDR3 is 17 amino acids. The germline gives CDR1 MNHEY, CDR2 SMNVEV (reference sequence).

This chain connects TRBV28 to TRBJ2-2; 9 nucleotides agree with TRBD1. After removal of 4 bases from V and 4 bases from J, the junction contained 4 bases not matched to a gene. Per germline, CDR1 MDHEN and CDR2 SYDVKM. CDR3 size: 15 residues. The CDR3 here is CASSYDRGGTGELFF. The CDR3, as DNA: TGTGCCAGCAGTTACGACAGGGGGGGCACCGGGGAGCTGTTTTTT. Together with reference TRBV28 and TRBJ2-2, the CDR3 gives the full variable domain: DVKVTQSSRYLVKRTGEKVFLECVQDMDHENMFWYRQDPGLGLRLIYFSYDVKMKEKGDIPEGYSVSREKKERFSLILESASTNQTSMYLCASSYDRGGTGELFFGEGSRLTVL.

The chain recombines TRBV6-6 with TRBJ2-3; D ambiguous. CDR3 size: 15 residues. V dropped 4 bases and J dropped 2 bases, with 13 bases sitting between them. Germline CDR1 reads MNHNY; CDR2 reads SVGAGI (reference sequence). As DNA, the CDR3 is TGTGCCAGCAGTTTGCAGGCCACGGACACAGATACGCAGTATTTT. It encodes CASSLQATDTDTQYF.

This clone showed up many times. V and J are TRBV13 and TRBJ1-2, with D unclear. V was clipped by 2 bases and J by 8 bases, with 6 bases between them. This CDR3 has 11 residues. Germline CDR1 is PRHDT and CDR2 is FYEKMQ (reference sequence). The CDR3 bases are TGTGCCAGCAGCTTAAATCGGGGCTACACCTTC. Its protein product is CASSLNRGYTF.

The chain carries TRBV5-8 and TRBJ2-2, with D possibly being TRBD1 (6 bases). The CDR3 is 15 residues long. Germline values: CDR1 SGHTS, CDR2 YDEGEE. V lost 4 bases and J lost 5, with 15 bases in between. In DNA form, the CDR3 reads TGTGCCAGCAGCGGCACTTACAGGGATACCGGGGAGCTGTTTTTT. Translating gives CASSGTYRDTGELFF.

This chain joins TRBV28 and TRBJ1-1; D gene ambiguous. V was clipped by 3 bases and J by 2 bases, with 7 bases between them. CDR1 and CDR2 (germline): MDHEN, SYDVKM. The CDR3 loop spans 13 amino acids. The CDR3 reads CASSFGFNTEAFF. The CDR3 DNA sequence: TGTGCCAGCAGTTTCGGGTTCAACACTGAAGCTTTCTTT.